This T cell receptor (beta chain) was recorded in a study of metastatic and nonmetastatic thyroid tumors. Study information: Repertoires from malignant and benign thyroid patients were compared across blood and tumor or nodule tissue.

Per the study methods: The study took CDR3 differences across clinicopathological groups and made a distant-metastasis classifier for papillary thyroid cancer from them. TCRdb used MiXCR to call clones anew from the PCR reads. The V and J calls were not made by the authors but by TCRdb's processing. Of about 92,000 clones listed, just under 15% are singletons. Findings and limits, study-wide: Malignant thyroid tumors reportedly exceeded benign nodules significantly in TCR beta diversity, with the difference appearing in blood and tumor.

Germline CDR1 reads SGDLS; CDR2 reads YYNGEE. The CDR3 consists of 14 residues. V gave up 2 bases and J gave up 9 bases; unmatched junction bases: 5. All patients were untreated before thyroid surgery. The table lists this clone with many counts. What it recognizes is unknown. The specimen was blood. V is TRBV9 and J is TRBJ2-2; TRBD1 aligns across 9 bases. The receptor was isolated from a female donor with papillary thyroid cancer or a benign thyroid nodule (not recorded which). Some clones in this sample may be carry-over from other donors' samples. DNA for the CDR3: TGTGCCAGCAGCGTCGGACAGGGGCTTAGGGAGCTGTTTTTT. Translating it yields CASSVGQGLRELFF.